The 30 T cell receptor beta chains in this list originate from one sample, sequenced in a study of blood T cell repertoires in COVID-19. Measured with immunoSEQ multiplex PCR; TCRdb has only the in-frame clones, and not every one. The table lists some 70,000 clones, more than 70% of them singletons. Sequencing was performed on peripheral blood. The receptors derive from a woman aged 70-85 years with acute or convalescent COVID-19.

The genes are TRBV19 and TRBJ1-4; maybe TRBD1 (5 bases). The CDR3 has 14 amino acids. In germline, CDR1 is LNHDA, CDR2 SQIVND (reference sequence). V was shortened by 5 bases and J by 0 bases, with 7 bases between the two germline ends. The CDR3 DNA reads TGTGCCAGTAGTTTGACAGCAACTAATGAAAAACTGTTTTTT. Amino acid sequence: CASSLTATNEKLFF.

The chain employs TRBV29-1 and TRBJ1-3; D might be TRBD1 (5 bases). CDR3 length equals 13 residues. V was cut by 5 bases and J by 2 bases, with 10 bases left in between. CDR1 is SQVTM and CDR2 is ANQGSEA in the germline V gene. The CDR3 spells CSVIPRAGNTIYF. Here the CDR3 DNA reads TGCAGCGTTATTCCCAGGGCTGGAAACACCATATATTTT.

The V gene is TRBV9, the J gene TRBJ1-4, with D tentatively TRBD1 (6 bases). The CDR3 spans 15 residues. Trimming pared 0 bases from V and 7 bases from J, leaving 13 bases between. Germline CDR1 reads SGDLS; CDR2 reads YYNGEE. The CDR3 protein is CASSVGGGPVEKLFF. The CDR3 DNA follows: TGTGCCAGCAGCGTAGGAGGGGGACCGGTTGAAAAACTGTTTTTT.

The V gene is TRBV15, the J gene TRBJ1-1; TRBD1 is a possible D gene (6 bases). The CDR3 runs to 14 residues. V was shortened by 5 bases and J by 5 bases, with 15 bases between the two germline ends. The germline gives CDR1 LNHNV, CDR2 YYDKDF (reference sequence). CDR3 residues: CATSGTQGRTEAFF. Here the CDR3 DNA reads TGTGCCACCAGCGGGACACAGGGAAGGACTGAAGCTTTCTTT.

The chain couples TRBV19 to TRBJ1-2; D uncertain. Germline V gene lookup returns CDR1 LNHDA and CDR2 SQIVND (reference sequence). CDR3 length: 17 residues. Trimming left V 3 bases short and J 4 bases short, with 21 bases between. The DNA for the CDR3 is TGTGCCAGTAGTATGGGCGTTAATAGCGGGAACTTCTATGGCTACACCTTC. It is translated as CASSMGVNSGNFYGYTF.

The chain carries TRBV6-5 and TRBJ1-2; D uncertain. Between the trimmed V and J ends, which lost 7 bases and 3 bases, there was a span of 9 bases. This CDR3 has 12 amino acids. Germline values: CDR1 MNHEY, CDR2 SVGAGI. CDR3 loop: CASKKQDYGYTF. The CDR3 DNA follows: TGTGCCAGCAAGAAGCAGGACTATGGCTACACCTTC.

The V gene is TRBV30, the J gene TRBJ1-1; 7 bases map to TRBD1. There are 13 residues in the CDR3. Trimming cost V 2 bases and J 6 bases; bases outside gene matches: 6. CDR1 and CDR2 from the germline V gene are GTSNPN and SVGIG (reference sequence). This chain's CDR3 is CAWSRGGSAEAFF. The CDR3, as DNA: TGTGCCTGGAGTCGAGGGGGCTCAGCTGAAGCTTTCTTT.

The chain employs TRBV19 and TRBJ1-2, with TRBD1 matching 10 bases. This CDR3 region has 15 residues. J lost 5 bases, V lost 6 bases, and 9 bases had no gene match. Germline assignment: CDR1 LNHDA and CDR2 SQIVND (reference sequence). CDR3 sequence (DNA): TGTGCCAGTAGGGCCGGGACAGGGGCGGGGTATGGCTACACCTTC. This encodes CASRAGTGAGYGYTF. Full variable domain (missing parts from reference TRBV19 and TRBJ1-2): DGGITQSPKYLFRKEGQNVTLSCEQNLNHDAMYWYRQDPGQGLRLIYYSQIVNDFQKGDIAEGYSVSREKKESFPLTVTSAQKNPTAFYLCASRAGTGAGYGYTFGSGTRLTVV.

This clone came up once. The rearrangement links TRBV19 to TRBJ1-3, with D possibly being TRBD1 (6 bases). V dropped 7 bases and J dropped 1 base, with 14 bases sitting between them. From germline, CDR1 is LNHDA and CDR2 SQIVND (reference sequence). This CDR3 contains 15 residues. CDR3 DNA sequence: TGTGCCAGTACCCTCCAGGGGAGTTCTGGAAACACCATATATTTT. It encodes CASTLQGSSGNTIYF.

This clone was seen more than once but under ten times. V gene TRBV5-5 combines with J gene TRBJ1-5; 8 bases agree with TRBD1. V lost 4 bases to trimming and J lost 9 bases; unmatched junction nucleotides: 9. The germline V gene has CDR1 SGHKS and CDR2 YYEKEE (reference sequence). This CDR3 is built from 14 residues. The CDR3 DNA is TGTGCCAGCAGCCTACAGGGGGACGTAGGGCCCCAGCATTTT. Translation: CASSLQGDVGPQHF.

The CDR3 here is CASSSDLVQEQFF. The CDR3, as DNA: TGCGCCAGCAGCTCAGACCTGGTACAGGAGCAGTTCTTC. This chain uses TRBV5-1 with TRBJ2-1; no reliable D call. Trimming removed 3 bases at V and 10 bases at J, with 14 bases between. The CDR3 totals 13 residues. Germline assignment: CDR1 SGHRS and CDR2 YFSETQ.

The J gene is TRBJ1-1, the V gene TRBV28, with D unclear. V lost 6 bases, J lost 4 bases, and 9 bases lay in between. The V gene's germline CDR1 is MDHEN and CDR2 SYDVKM. The CDR3 is 12 residues long. The DNA of the CDR3 is TGTGCCAGCAGGGGTAGCGTCACTGAAGCTTTCTTT. Translating it yields CASRGSVTEAFF.

The rearrangement joins TRBV28 to TRBJ2-4; the match to TRBD2 covers 13 bases. Germline V gene data show CDR1 as MDHEN and CDR2 as SYDVKM. This CDR3 comprises 15 residues. Unmatched junction bases numbered 9, after V lost 3 bases and J lost 13 bases. Here the CDR3 DNA reads TGTGCCAGCAGTTTGACCCAAGGACTAGCGGGAGACCAGTACTTC. Its protein is CASSLTQGLAGDQYF.

This clone was detected once. The rearrangement links TRBV9 to TRBJ2-1, with TRBD1 as a possible D gene (6 bases). V shed 0 bases and J shed 0 bases, with 16 bases lying between them. This CDR3 has 18 residues. Germline assignment: CDR1 SGDLS and CDR2 YYNGEE. The CDR3 sequence is CASSVGRWTASSYNEQFF. The CDR3 coding sequence is TGTGCCAGCAGCGTAGGAAGGTGGACAGCCAGCTCCTACAATGAGCAGTTCTTC.

The V and J genes are TRBV5-4 and TRBJ2-2, with a weak D call TRBD2 (5 bases). The CDR3 consists of 16 residues. Germline CDR1 is SGHNT and CDR2 is YYREEE (reference sequence). V was cut by 3 bases and J by 7 bases, with 19 bases left in between. CDR3 loop: CASSYVFSGYFGELFF. CDR3 nucleotide sequence: TGTGCCAGCAGCTACGTCTTTTCGGGGTACTTCGGGGAGCTGTTTTTT.

The rearrangement joins TRBV5-1 to TRBJ1-1, with D maybe TRBD1 (6 bases). Germline CDR1 SGHRS, CDR2 YFSETQ. With 4 bases removed from V and 8 bases from J, the gap between germline ends came to 27 bases. The CDR3 spans 17 residues. The DNA of the CDR3 is TGCGCCAGCAGCAGGTATAAAGGGGGGGAAACGGCAGTAGAAGCTTTCTTT. It codes for CASSRYKGGETAVEAFF.

The rearrangement joins TRBV12-5 to TRBJ2-3; D unresolved. V was cut by 1 base and J by 4 bases, with 6 bases left in between. The CDR3 is 13 amino acids. Looked up from germline, CDR1 is LGHNT and CDR2 is FRNRAP. The CDR3 DNA reads as TGTGCTAGTGGTTTGGACAGCCCAGATACGCAGTATTTT. The encoded protein is CASGLDSPDTQYF.

This clone was picked up one time. CDR3 in amino acids: CASSQAQGNIQYF. CDR3 nucleotides: TGTGCCAGCAGCCAAGCCCAGGGAAACATTCAGTACTTC. The chain recombines TRBV3-1 (or the pseudogene TRBV3-2) with TRBJ2-4, with D possibly being TRBD1 (5 bases). In germline, CDR1 is LGHDT, CDR2 YNNKEL (reference sequence). The CDR3 length is 13 residues. Trimming removed 1 base at V and 6 bases at J, with 7 bases between.

This clone was observed a handful of times. This chain connects TRBV6-5 to TRBJ2-5; unclear D gene. CDR3 length: 15 residues. The ends were cut back, 2 bases at V and 1 base at J, with 11 bases in the middle. Germline values: CDR1 MNHEY, CDR2 SVGAGI. In DNA, the CDR3 is TGTGCCAGCAGTTACCTTCGGTACTCCCAAGAGACCCAGTACTTC. It encodes CASSYLRYSQETQYF.

The V call is TRBV6-5, the J call TRBJ1-1; 8 bases agree with TRBD1. Germline lookup yields CDR1 MNHEY and CDR2 SVGAGI. This CDR3 comprises 15 residues. V shed 4 bases, J shed 0 bases, and the junction held 4 bases outside the gene matches. CDR3 protein: CASSWGRGLNTEAFF. The CDR3 DNA sequence: TGTGCCAGCAGTTGGGGCAGGGGGCTGAACACTGAAGCTTTCTTT.

CDR3 residues: CSVAGGDRGPRGPYEQYF. DNA for the CDR3: TGCAGCGTTGCCGGGGGGGACAGGGGGCCCCGCGGCCCATACGAGCAGTACTTC. This chain connects TRBV29-1 to TRBJ2-7, with 12 bases aligning to TRBD1. The CDR3 length is 18 residues. Germline V CDR1 and CDR2: SQVTM, ANQGSEA. Losses at the gene ends were 4 bases for V and 4 bases for J; bases not matched to a gene: 17.

In its sample, this clone was seen once. This chain connects TRBV6-1 to TRBJ2-7, with D possibly being TRBD1 (5 bases). The V and J ends lost 0 bases and 6 bases respectively, with 12 bases between them. The length of the CDR3 is 14 residues. Per the germline V gene, CDR1 is MNHNS and CDR2 is SASEGT. CDR3 sequence (DNA): TGTGCCAGCAGTGAAGCAGGTATTCAGGGCGAGCAGTACTTC. Encoded protein: CASSEAGIQGEQYF.

This chain uses TRBV7-8 with TRBJ1-1, with D maybe TRBD1 (5 bases). This CDR3 is built from 15 residues. The V gene lost 4 bases and the J gene lost 10 bases, with 22 bases spanning the gap. CDR1 is SGHVS, CDR2 FQNEAQ, per germline. The CDR3 region has the DNA TGTGCCAGCAGCTCCCCACAGACAGCACTGAAGGGAGCTTTCTTT. This encodes CASSSPQTALKGAFF. Based on the CDR3 plus reference TRBV7-8 and TRBJ1-1, the full variable domain is GAGVSQSPRYKVAKRGQDVALRCDPISGHVSLFWYQQALGQGPEFLTYFQNEAQLDKSGLPSDRFFAERPEGSVSTLKIQRTQQEDSAVYLCASSSPQTALKGAFFGQGTRLTVV.

V gene TRBV28 combines with J gene TRBJ1-5, with 10 bases fitting TRBD1. After removal of 2 bases from V and 4 bases from J, the junction contained 5 bases not matched to a gene. The CDR3 totals 16 residues. The V gene's germline CDR1 is MDHEN and CDR2 SYDVKM. As DNA, the CDR3 is TGTGCCAGCAGTTTACTGAAGGGACAGGGGAATCAGCCCCAGCATTTT. This encodes CASSLLKGQGNQPQHF.

The V and J genes are TRBV28 and TRBJ2-4; D might be TRBD2 (7 bases). This CDR3 has 19 residues. V was clipped by 5 bases and J by 0 bases, with 23 bases between them. The germline V gene encodes CDR1 MDHEN and CDR2 SYDVKM. CDR3 in DNA: TGTGCCAGCAGTGGGAGGGGGTGGGGGACCCTCCTAGCCAAAAACATTCAGTACTTC. It specifies CASSGRGWGTLLAKNIQYF.

The chain couples TRBV29-1 to TRBJ1-2; D is unresolved. The V end lost 5 bases, the J end lost 3 bases, and 13 bases lay between the germline ends. The CDR3 consists of 13 residues. The germline V gene has CDR1 SQVTM and CDR2 ANQGSEA. The CDR3 spells CSVLRTSDYGYTF. CDR3 DNA sequence: TGCAGCGTTCTACGGACTAGTGACTATGGCTACACCTTC. Together with reference TRBV29-1 and TRBJ1-2, the CDR3 gives the full variable domain: SAVISQKPSRDICQRGTSLTIQCQVDSQVTMMFWYRQQPGQSLTLIATANQGSEATYESGFVIDKFPISRPNLTFSTLTVSNMSPEDSSIYLCSVLRTSDYGYTFGSGTRLTVV.

This clone occurred once. The chain employs TRBV19 and TRBJ2-1, with a weak D call TRBD1 (6 bases). Trimming stripped 2 bases from V and 6 bases from J, with 8 bases between. The CDR3 consists of 13 residues. Germline lookup yields CDR1 LNHDA and CDR2 SQIVND (reference sequence). The CDR3, as DNA: TGTGCCAGTAGTATAACAGGGACCAATGAGCAGTTCTTC. This translates into CASSITGTNEQFF.

This sequence joins TRBV7-2 and TRBJ2-5; TRBD2 matches 11 bases. V lost 3 bases and J lost 5; bases outside the gene matches: 2. There are 14 residues in the CDR3. Germline loops: CDR1 SGHTA, CDR2 FQGNSA. CDR3 nucleotides: TGTGCCAGCAGCTTGTTAGCGGGAGGGGAGACCCAGTACTTC. Protein sequence: CASSLLAGGETQYF.

This sequence joins TRBV19 and TRBJ1-1; tentatively, D is TRBD1 (5 bases). Trimming stripped 7 bases from V and 1 base from J, with 16 bases between. This CDR3 is 15 amino acids long. Germline CDR1 LNHDA, CDR2 SQIVND (reference sequence). CDR3 residues: CASINGGAGNTEAFF. CDR3 bases: TGTGCCAGTATTAACGGGGGAGCCGGGAACACTGAAGCTTTCTTT.

In nucleotides, the CDR3 is TGTGCCAGTAGTATGGGGGGTGAGACCCAGTACTTC. This codes for CASSMGGETQYF. The chain has TRBV19 and TRBJ2-5; a possible D gene is TRBD2 (6 bases). V was pared by 3 bases and J by 5 bases, with 7 bases between. The CDR3 runs 12 residues. Looked up from germline, CDR1 is LNHDA and CDR2 is SQIVND (reference sequence).